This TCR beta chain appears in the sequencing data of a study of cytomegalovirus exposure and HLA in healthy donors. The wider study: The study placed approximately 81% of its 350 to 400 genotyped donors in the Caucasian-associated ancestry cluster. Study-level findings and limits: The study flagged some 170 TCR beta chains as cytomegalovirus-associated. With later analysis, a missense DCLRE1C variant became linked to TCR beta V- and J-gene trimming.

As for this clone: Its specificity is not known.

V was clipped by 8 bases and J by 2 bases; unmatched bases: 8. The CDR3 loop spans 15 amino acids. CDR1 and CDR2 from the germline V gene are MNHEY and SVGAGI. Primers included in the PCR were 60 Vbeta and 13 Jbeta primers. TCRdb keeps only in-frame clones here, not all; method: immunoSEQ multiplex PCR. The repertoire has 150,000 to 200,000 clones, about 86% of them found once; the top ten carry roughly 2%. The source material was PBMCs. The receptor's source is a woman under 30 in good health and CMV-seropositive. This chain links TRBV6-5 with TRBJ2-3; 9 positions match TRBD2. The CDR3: CASALSGGNTDTQYF. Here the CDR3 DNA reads TGTGCCAGCGCCCTAAGCGGGGGGAACACAGATACGCAGTATTTT.